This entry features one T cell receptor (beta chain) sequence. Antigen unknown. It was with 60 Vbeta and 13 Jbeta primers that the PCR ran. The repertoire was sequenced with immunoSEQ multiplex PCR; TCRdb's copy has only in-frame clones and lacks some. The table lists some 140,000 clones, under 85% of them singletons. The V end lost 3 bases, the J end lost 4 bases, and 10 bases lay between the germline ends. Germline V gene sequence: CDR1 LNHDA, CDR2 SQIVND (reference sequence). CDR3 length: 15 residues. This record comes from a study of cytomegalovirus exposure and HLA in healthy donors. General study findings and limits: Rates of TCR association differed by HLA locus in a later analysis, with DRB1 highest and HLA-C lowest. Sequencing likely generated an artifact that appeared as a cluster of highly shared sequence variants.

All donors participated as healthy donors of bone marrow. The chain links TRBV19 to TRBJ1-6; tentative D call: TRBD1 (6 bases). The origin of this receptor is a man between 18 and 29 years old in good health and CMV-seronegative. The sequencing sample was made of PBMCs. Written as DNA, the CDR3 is TGTGCCAGTAGTATGAGGGACACTTATAATTCACCCCTCCACTTT. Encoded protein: CASSMRDTYNSPLHF. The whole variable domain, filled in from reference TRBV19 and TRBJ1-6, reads DGGITQSPKYLFRKEGQNVTLSCEQNLNHDAMYWYRQDPGQGLRLIYYSQIVNDFQKGDIAEGYSVSREKKESFPLTVTSAQKNPTAFYLCASSMRDTYNSPLHFGNGTRLTVT.